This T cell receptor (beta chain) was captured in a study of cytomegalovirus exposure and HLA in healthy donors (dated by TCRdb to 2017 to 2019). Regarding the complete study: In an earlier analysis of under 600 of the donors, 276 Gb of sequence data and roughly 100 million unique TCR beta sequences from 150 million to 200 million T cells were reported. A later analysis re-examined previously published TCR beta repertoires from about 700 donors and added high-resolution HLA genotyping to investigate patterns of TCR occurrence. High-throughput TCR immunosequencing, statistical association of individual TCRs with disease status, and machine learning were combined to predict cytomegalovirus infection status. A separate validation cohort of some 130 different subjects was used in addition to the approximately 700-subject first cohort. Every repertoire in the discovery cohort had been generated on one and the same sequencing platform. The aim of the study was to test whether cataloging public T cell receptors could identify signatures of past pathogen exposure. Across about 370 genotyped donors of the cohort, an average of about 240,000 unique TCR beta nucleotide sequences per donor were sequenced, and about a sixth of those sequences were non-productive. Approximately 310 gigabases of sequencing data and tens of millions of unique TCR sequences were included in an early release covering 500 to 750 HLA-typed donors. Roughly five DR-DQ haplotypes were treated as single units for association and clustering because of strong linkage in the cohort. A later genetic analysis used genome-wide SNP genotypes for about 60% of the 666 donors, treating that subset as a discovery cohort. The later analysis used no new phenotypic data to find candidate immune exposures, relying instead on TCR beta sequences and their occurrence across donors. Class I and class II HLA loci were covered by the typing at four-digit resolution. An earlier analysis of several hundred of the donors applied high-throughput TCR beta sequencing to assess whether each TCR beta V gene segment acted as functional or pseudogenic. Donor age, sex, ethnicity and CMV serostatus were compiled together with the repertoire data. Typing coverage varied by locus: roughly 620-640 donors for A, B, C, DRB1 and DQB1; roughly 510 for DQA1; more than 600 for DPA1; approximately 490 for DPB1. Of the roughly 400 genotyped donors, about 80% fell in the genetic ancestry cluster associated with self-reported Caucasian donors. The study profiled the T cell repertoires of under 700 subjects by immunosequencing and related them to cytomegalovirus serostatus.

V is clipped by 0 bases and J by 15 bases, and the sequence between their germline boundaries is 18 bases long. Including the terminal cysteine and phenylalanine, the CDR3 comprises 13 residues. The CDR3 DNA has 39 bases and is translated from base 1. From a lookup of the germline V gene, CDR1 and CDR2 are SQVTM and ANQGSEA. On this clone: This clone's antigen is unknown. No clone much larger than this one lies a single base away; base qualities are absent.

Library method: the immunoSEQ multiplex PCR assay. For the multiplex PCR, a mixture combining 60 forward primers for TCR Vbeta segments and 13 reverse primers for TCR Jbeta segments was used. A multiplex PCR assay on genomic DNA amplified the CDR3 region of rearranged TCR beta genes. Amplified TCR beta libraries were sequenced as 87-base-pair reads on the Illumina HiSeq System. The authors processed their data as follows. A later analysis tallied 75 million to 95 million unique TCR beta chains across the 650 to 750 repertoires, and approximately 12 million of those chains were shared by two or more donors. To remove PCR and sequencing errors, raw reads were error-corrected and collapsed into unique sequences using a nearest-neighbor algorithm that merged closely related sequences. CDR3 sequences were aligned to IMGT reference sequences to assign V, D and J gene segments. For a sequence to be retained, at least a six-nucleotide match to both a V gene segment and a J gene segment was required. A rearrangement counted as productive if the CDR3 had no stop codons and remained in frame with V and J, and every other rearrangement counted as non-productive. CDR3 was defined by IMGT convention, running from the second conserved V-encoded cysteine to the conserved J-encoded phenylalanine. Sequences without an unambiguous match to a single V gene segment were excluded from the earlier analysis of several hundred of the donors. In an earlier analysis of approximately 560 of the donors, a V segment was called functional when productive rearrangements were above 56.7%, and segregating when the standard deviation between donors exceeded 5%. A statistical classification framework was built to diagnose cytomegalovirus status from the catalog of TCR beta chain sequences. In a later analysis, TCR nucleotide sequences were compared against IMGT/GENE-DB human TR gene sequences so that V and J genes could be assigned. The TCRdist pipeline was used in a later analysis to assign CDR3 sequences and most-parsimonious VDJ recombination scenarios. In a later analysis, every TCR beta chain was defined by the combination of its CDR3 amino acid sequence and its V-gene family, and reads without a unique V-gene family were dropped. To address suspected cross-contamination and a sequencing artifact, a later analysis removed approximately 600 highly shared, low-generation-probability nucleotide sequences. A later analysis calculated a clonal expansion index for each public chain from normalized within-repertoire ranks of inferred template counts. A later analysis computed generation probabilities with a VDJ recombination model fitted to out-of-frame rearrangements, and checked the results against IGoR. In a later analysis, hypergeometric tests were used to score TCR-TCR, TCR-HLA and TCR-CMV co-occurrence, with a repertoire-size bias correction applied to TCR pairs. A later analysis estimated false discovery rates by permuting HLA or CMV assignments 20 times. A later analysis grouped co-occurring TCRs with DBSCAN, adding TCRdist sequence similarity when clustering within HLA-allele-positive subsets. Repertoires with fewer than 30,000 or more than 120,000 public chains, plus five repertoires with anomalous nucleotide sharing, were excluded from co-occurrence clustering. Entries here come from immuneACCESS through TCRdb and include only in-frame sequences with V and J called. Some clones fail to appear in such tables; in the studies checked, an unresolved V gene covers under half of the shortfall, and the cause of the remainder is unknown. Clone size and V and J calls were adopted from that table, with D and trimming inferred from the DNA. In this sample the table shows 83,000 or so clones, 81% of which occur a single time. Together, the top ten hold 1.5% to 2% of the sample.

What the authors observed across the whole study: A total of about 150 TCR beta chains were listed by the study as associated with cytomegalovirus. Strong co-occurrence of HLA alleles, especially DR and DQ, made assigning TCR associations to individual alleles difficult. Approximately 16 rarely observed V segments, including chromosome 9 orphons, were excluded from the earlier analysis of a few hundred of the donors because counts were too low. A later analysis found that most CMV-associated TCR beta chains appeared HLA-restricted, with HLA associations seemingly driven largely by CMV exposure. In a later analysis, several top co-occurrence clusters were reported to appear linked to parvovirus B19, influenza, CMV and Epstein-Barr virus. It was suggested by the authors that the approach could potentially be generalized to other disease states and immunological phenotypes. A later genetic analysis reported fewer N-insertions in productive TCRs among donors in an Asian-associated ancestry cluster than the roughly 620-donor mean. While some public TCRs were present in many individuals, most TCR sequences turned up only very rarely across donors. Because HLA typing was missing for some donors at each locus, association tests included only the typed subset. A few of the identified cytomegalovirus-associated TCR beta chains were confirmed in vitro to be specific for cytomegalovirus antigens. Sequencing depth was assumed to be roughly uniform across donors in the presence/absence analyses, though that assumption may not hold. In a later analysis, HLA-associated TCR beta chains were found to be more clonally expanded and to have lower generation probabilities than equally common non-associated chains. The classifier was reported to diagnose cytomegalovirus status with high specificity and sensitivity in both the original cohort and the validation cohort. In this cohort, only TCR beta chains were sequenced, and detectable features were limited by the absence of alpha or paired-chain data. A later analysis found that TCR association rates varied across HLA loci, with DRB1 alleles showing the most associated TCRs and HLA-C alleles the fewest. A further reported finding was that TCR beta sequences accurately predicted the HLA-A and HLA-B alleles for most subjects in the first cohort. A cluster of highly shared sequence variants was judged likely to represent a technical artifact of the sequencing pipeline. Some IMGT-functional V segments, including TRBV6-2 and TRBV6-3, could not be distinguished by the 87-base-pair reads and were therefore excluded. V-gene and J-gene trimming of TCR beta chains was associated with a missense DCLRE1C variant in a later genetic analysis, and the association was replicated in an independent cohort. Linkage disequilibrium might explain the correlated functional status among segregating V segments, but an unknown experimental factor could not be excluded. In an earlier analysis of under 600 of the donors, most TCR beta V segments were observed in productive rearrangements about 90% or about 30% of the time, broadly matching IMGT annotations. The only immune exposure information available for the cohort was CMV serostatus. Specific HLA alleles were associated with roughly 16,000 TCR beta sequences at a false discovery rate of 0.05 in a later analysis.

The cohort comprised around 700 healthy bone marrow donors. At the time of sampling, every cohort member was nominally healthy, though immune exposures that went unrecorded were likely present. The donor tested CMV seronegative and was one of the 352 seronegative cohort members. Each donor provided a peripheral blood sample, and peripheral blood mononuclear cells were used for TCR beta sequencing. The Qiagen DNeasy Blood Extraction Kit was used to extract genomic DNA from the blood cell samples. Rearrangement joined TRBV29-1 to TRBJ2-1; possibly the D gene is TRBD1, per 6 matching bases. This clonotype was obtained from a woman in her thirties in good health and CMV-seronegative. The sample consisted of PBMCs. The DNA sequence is TGCAGCGTTGAAGAGGGGTATCTCCAGGGGTGGTTCTTC. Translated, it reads CSVEEGYLQGWFF.